Sequencing of this TCR beta chain was carried out in a study of T-cell memory formation after mild COVID-19. General observations from the study: Balance between CD4 and CD8 was seen in clones contracting day 15 to 85, and a CD4+ lean was seen in later expanders. CD4+ contracting clones were found mainly in CM and EM, and CD8+ ones in EMRA. Some SARS-CoV-2-responding clones were already detected in memory before infection.

In regard to this clonotype: Its antigen remains unidentified.

V lost 3 bases and J 5 bases, leaving 8 bases between the germline ends. This CDR3 comprises 12 residues. Germline V gene data show CDR1 as SGDLS and CDR2 as YYNGEE. TCRdb re-analysed the 5' RACE reads in MiXCR, keeping a single row per CDR3 protein. The sample carries roughly 250,000 distinct CDR3 sequences, 16% recorded once. This TCR derives from a man between 18 and 29 years old who had mild COVID-19 (a few samples of this study predate the infection). Cell type and time point are not known. The chain carries TRBV9 and TRBJ2-5; D remains ambiguous. The sample taken for sequencing was PBMCs or a T cell subset sorted from them (not recorded which). The CDR3 DNA reads as TGTGCCAGCAGCGGGCCCTGGGAGACCCAGTACTTC. Translating gives CASSGPWETQYF.